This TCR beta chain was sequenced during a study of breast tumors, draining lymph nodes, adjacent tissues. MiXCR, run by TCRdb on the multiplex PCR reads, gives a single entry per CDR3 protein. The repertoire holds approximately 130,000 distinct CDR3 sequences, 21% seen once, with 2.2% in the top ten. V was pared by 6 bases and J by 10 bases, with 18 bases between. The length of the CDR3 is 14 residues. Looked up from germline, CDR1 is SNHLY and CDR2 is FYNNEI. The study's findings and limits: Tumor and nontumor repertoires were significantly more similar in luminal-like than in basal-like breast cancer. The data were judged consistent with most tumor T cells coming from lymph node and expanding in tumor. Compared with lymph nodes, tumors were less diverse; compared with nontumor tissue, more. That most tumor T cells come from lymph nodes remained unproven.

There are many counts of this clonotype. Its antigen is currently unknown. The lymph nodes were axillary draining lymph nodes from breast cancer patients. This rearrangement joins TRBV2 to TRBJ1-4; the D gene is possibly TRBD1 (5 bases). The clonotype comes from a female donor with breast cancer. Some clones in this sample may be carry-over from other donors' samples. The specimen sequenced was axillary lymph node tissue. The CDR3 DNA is TGTGCCAGCAGACCCGCGGGGGGTAATCGAAAACTGTTTTTT. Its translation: CASRPAGGNRKLFF. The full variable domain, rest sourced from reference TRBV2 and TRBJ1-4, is EPEVTQTPSHQVTQMGQEVILRCVPISNHLYFYWYRQILGQKVEFLVSFYNNEISEKSEIFDDQFSVERPDGSNFTLKIRSTKLEDSAMYFCASRPAGGNRKLFFGSGTQLSVL.